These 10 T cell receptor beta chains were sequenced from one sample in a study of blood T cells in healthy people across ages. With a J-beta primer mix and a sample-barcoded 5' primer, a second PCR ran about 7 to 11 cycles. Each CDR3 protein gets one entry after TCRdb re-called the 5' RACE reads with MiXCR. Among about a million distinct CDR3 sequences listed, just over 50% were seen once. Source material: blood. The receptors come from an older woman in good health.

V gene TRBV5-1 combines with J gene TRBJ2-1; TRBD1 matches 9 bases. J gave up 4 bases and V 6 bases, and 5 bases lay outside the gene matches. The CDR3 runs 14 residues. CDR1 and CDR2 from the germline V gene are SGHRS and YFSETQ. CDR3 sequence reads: CASTQDRGYNEQFF. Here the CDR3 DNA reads TGCGCCAGCACCCAGGACAGGGGTTACAATGAGCAGTTCTTC.

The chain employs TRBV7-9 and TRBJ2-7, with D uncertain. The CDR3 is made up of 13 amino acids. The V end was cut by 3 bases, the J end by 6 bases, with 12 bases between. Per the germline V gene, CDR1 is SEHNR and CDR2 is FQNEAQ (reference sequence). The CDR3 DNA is TGTGCCAGCAGCTTGGATGGGTTTGGCGAGCAGTACTTC. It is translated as CASSLDGFGEQYF.

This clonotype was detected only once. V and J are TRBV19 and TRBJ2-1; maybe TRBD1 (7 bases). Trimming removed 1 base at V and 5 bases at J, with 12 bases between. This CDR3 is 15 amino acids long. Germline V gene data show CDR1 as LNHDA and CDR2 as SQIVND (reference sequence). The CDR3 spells CASSIGPGGHNEQFF. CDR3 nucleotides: TGTGCCAGTAGTATAGGCCCAGGGGGGCACAATGAGCAGTTCTTC.

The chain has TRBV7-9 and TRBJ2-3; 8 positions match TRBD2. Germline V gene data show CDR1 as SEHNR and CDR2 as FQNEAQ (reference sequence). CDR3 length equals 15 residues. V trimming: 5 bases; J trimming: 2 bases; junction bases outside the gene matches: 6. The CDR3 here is CASSHTSGPTDTQYF. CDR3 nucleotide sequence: TGTGCCAGCAGCCACACTAGCGGTCCCACAGATACGCAGTATTTT.

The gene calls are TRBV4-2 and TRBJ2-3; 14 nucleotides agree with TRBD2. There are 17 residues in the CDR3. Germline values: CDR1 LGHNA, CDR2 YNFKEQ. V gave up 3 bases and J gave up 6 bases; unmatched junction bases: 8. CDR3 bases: TGTGCCAGCAGCCACCAACCGGGACTAGCGGGGGTGGATACGCAGTATTTT. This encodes CASSHQPGLAGVDTQYF.

CDR3 nucleotides: TGCGCCAGCAGCTGGTCCCTCGACCCAAACATTCAGTACTTC. Its translation is CASSWSLDPNIQYF. The chain has TRBV5-1 and TRBJ2-4; D ambiguous. The CDR3 totals 14 residues. The V end lost 3 bases, the J end lost 6 bases, and 13 bases lay between the germline ends. Germline CDR1 reads SGHRS; CDR2 reads YFSETQ.

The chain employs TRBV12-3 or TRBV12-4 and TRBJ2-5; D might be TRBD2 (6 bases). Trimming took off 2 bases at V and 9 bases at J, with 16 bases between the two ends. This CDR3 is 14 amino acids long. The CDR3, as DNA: TGTGCCAGCAGTTTATTGGGGCCGAGGGAGGCCCAGTACTTC. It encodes CASSLLGPREAQYF.

The DNA of the CDR3 is TGCAGTGCTAGAGATAACGGACCAGGGCCGATAGTGCAGCCCCAGCATTTT. Protein sequence: CSARDNGPGPIVQPQHF. This chain links TRBV20-1 with TRBJ1-5, with D possibly TRBD1 on 5 matching bases. The CDR3 has 17 amino acids. V was shortened by 0 bases and J by 7 bases, with 22 bases between the two germline ends. Looked up from germline, CDR1 is DFQATT and CDR2 is SNEGSKA (reference sequence).

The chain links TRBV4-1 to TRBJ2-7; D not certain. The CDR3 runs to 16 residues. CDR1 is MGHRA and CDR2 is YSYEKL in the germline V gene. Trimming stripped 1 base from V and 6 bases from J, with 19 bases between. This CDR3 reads CASSQVTAAAKAEQYF. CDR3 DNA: TGCGCCAGCAGCCAAGTCACGGCGGCTGCTAAGGCCGAGCAGTACTTC.

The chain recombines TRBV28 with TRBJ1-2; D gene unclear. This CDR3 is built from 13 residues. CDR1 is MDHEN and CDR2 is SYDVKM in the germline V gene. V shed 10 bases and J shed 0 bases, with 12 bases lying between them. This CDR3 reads CATLESSNYGYTF. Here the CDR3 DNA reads TGTGCCACCCTGGAGTCTTCTAACTATGGCTACACCTTC.